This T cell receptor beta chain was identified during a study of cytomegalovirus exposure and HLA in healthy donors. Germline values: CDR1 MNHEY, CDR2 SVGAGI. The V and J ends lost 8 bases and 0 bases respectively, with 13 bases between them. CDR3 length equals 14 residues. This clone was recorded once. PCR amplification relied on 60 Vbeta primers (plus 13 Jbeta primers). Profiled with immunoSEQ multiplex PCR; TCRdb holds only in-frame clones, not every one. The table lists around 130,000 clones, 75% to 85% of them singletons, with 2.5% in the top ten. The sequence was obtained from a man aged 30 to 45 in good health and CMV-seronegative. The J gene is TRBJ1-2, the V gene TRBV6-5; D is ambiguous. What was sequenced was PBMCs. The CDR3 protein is CASLASGSNYGYTF. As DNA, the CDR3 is TGTGCCAGCCTCGCTTCCGGTTCTAACTATGGCTACACCTTC.